Listed below are T cell receptor beta chains from one sample, sequenced in a study of early T cells in non-severe SARS-CoV-2 infection. TCRdb re-called the 5' RACE reads with MiXCR, one entry per CDR3 protein. The sample consists of more than 90,000 distinct CDR3 sequences, less than 15% of them appearing once. Sample: whole blood. These receptors all stem from an adult who was a healthcare worker with PCR-confirmed SARS-CoV-2 infection or an uninfected control (not recorded which). CDR3s include the opening cysteine and the closing phenylalanine or tryptophan. A D gene is named only where the DNA matches it firmly. Some rows have no size entry. The others give once, few or many, or a class for an expanded clone.

CDR3aa	CDR3nt	abundance	d_gene	v_gene	j_gene	len
CASTQGGYNEQFF	TGCGCCAGCACCCAGGGGGGTTACAATGAGCAGTTCTTC	many	-	TRBV5-1	TRBJ2-1	13
CAISELGLALHEQYF	TGTGCCATCAGTGAGCTGGGACTAGCCCTGCACGAGCAGTACTTC	many	TRBD2	TRBV10-3	TRBJ2-7	15
CASRGLAGRGVEYEQYF	TGTGCCAGCAGAGGACTAGCGGGGAGGGGGGTTGAGTACGAGCAGTACTTC	few	TRBD2	TRBV27	TRBJ2-7	17
CASSLSSGGANTVELFF	TGTGCCAGCAGTTTGTCCAGCGGGGGAGCGAACACCGTGGAGCTGTTTTTT	-	TRBD2	TRBV6-2/TRBV6-3	TRBJ2-2	17
CSVEIGGFEQFF	TGCAGCGTTGAAATAGGAGGGTTTGAGCAGTTCTTC	few	-	TRBV29-1	TRBJ2-1	12
CASSQDWGPVEQFF	TGTGCCAGCAGCCAAGATTGGGGTCCTGTCGAGCAGTTCTTC	many	-	TRBV4-2	TRBJ2-1	14
CSLEQGANEQFF	TGCAGTCTAGAACAGGGGGCTAATGAGCAGTTCTTC	few	TRBD1	TRBV20-1	TRBJ2-1	12
CASSYTRSRESYGYTF	TGTGCCAGCAGTTACACGCGCTCTAGGGAATCCTATGGCTACACCTTC	many	-	TRBV6-6	TRBJ1-2	16
CASSDPSSQETQYF	TGTGCCAGCAGTGACCCTTCCTCCCAAGAGACCCAGTACTTC	many	-	TRBV25-1	TRBJ2-5	14
CASSLPDMITPYEQYF	TGTGCCAGCAGTTTACCGGACATGATTACCCCCTACGAGCAGTACTTC	-	-	TRBV28	TRBJ2-7	16
CASSYSMNTEAFF	TGTGCCAGCAGTTATTCAATGAACACTGAAGCTTTCTTT	-	-	TRBV6-6	TRBJ1-1	13
CASSRQVTTDTQYF	TGCGCCAGCAGTCGGCAGGTGACCACAGATACGCAGTATTTT	few	-	TRBV5-1	TRBJ2-3	14
CASSPTAGPGFLSYNEQFF	TGTGCCAGCAGCCCGACCGCAGGCCCAGGGTTCCTCTCCTACAATGAGCAGTTCTTC	many	-	TRBV7-4	TRBJ2-1	19
CASSRGAQETQYF	TGTGCCAGCAGCCGCGGGGCCCAAGAGACCCAGTACTTC	-	-	TRBV7-2	TRBJ2-5	13
CASTQGRSDTYEQYF	TGTGCCAGCACCCAAGGGCGGTCAGACACCTACGAGCAGTACTTC	-	-	TRBV28	TRBJ2-7	15
CASSPPQGVYEQYF	TGTGCCAGCTCACCTCCACAGGGGGTCTACGAGCAGTACTTC	few	TRBD1	TRBV18	TRBJ2-7	14
CASSPRPGETQYF	TGTGCCAGCAGCCCCCGCCCGGGGGAGACCCAGTACTTC	-	-	TRBV11-2	TRBJ2-5	13
CASSLRGGGSAGELFF	TGTGCCAGCAGCTTGCGCGGCGGGGGATCCGCCGGGGAGCTGTTTTTT	many	TRBD2	TRBV5-6	TRBJ2-2	16
CASSGEDPGGYGYTF	TGTGCCAGCAGCGGCGAGGATCCCGGGGGCTATGGCTACACCTTC	few	-	TRBV14	TRBJ1-2	15
CASSGPDSPNTGELFF	TGTGCCAGCAGCGGCCCAGACAGTCCGAACACCGGGGAGCTGTTTTTT	many	-	TRBV2	TRBJ2-2	16
CSARISNEKLFF	TGCAGTGCTAGGATTTCTAATGAAAAACTGTTTTTT	-	-	TRBV20-1	TRBJ1-4	12
CASSLNGVGQETQYF	TGTGCCAGCAGCTTAAATGGGGTAGGGCAAGAGACCCAGTACTTC	-	-	TRBV7-3	TRBJ2-5	15
CASSLVSGGAVNEQFF	TGTGCCAGCAGCTTAGTGAGCGGGGGGGCCGTGAATGAGCAGTTCTTC	-	TRBD2	TRBV7-6	TRBJ2-1	16
CSVRQGATGYTF	TGTAGCGTAAGACAGGGGGCCACCGGCTACACCTTC	-	TRBD1	TRBV29-1	TRBJ1-2	12
CASSYSISPSSSYEQYF	TGTGCCAGCAGTTACTCGATTAGTCCTTCAAGCTCCTACGAGCAGTACTTC	many	-	TRBV6-6	TRBJ2-7	17
CASSFQGATSAAFF	TGTGCCAGCAGCTTTCAGGGGGCGACTTCAGCGGCTTTCTTT	-	TRBD1	TRBV7-2	TRBJ1-1	14
CASRGTYEQYF	TGTGCCAGCAGGGGGACCTACGAGCAGTACTTC	many	-	TRBV2	TRBJ2-7	11